This T cell receptor beta chain was retrieved from a study of T cells in Graves' hyperthyroidism and ophthalmopathy. In the case of this clonotype: Its antigen is still unknown.

RNA transcripts served as the template for amplifying TCR beta CDR3 regions. First-round RT-PCR with HTBI primers amplified the TCR CDR3 region. TCRdb reprocessed the multiplex PCR reads with MiXCR, giving one entry per CDR3 protein. The sample yields hundreds of thousands of distinct CDR3 sequences, around a sixth seen once. Blood dates from first hyperthyroidism diagnosis, before any ophthalmopathy symptoms. Study-level findings and limits: Most expanded thyroid clonotypes above 0.001 also appeared in blood.

The germline CDR1 and CDR2 sequences are MNHNS and SASEGT. This CDR3 region has 11 residues. Trimming cost V 8 bases and J 4 bases, with 9 bases left between them. J is TRBJ2-7 and V is TRBV6-1; D call uncertain. Sequencing was done on a sample of blood. The clonotype comes from a woman in her forties or fifties with Graves' hyperthyroidism that later progressed to Graves' ophthalmopathy. The CDR3 DNA reads TGTGCCAGCTCAGGCCGGTACGAGCAGTACTTC. Protein sequence: CASSGRYEQYF.